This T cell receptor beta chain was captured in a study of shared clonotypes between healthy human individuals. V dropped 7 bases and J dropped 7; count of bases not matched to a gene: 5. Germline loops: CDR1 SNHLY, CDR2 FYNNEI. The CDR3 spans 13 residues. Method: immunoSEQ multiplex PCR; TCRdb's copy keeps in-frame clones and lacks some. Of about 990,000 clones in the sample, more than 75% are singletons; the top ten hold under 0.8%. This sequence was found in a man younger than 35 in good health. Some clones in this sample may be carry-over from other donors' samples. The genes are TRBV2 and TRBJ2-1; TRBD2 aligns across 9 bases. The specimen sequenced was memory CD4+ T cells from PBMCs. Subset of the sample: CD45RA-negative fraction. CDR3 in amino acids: CASKAGGPNEQFF. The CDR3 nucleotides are TGTGCCAGCAAGGCGGGAGGGCCGAATGAGCAGTTCTTC. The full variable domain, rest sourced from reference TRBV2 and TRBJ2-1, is EPEVTQTPSHQVTQMGQEVILRCVPISNHLYFYWYRQILGQKVEFLVSFYNNEISEKSEIFDDQFSVERPDGSNFTLKIRSTKLEDSAMYFCASKAGGPNEQFFGPGTRLTVL.